What follows are 12 T cell receptor beta chains derived from one specimen sequenced in a study of PD-1 blockade in classical Hodgkin lymphoma. Clones were read by immunoSEQ multiplex PCR, and TCRdb kept only the in-frame ones, dropping some. The data contain approximately 17,000 clones, 75% to 90% of them singletons. Each patient relapsed following autologous stem cell transplantation, and prior brentuximab vedotin exposure differed. This specimen consisted of peripheral blood mononuclear cells (PBMCs), obtained at baseline. The receptors here all came from a human donor with classical Hodgkin lymphoma.

The chain is built from TRBV9 and TRBJ2-2; D is undetermined. Germline CDR1 is SGDLS and CDR2 is YYNGEE. Deletions cut 1 base from V and 6 bases from J, with 7 bases between. CDR3 length: 13 amino acids. The CDR3 sequence: CASSVSLSGELFF. The CDR3 DNA sequence: TGTGCCAGCAGCGTAAGCCTCTCCGGGGAGCTGTTTTTT.

This clone was recorded only once. V usage is TRBV7-9 and J usage is TRBJ1-2; a weak D match, TRBD1 (5 bases). V shed 0 bases and J shed 8 bases, with 10 bases lying between them. The length of the CDR3 is 13 residues. Germline lookup yields CDR1 SEHNR and CDR2 FQNEAQ (reference sequence). The CDR3 loop reads CASSLADRRGYTF. In nucleotides, the CDR3 is TGTGCCAGCAGCTTAGCCGACAGACGCGGCTACACCTTC.

The V gene is TRBV5-1, the J gene TRBJ2-1; a weak D match, TRBD2 (6 bases). The CDR3 runs to 13 residues. The V gene lost 0 bases and the J gene lost 15 bases, with 16 bases spanning the gap. Germline V gives CDR1 SGHRS, CDR2 YFSETQ. CDR3 sequence reads: CASSLAGEVSRFF. The CDR3 DNA sequence: TGCGCCAGCAGCTTGGCCGGGGAGGTCAGTAGGTTCTTC.

This clone was detected a few times. This chain uses TRBV29-1 with TRBJ2-7; TRBD1 matches at 11 bases. The V gene's germline CDR1 is SQVTM and CDR2 ANQGSEA. J gave up 3 bases and V 7 bases, and 5 bases lay outside the gene matches. The CDR3 length is 13 residues. The CDR3 spells CSGGQGESYEQYF. In nucleotides, the CDR3 is TGCAGCGGGGGACAGGGGGAAAGCTACGAGCAGTACTTC.

Here the CDR3 reads CASSEVWTSGGFQEQYF. CDR3 nucleotide sequence: TGTGCCAGCAGTGAAGTTTGGACTAGCGGGGGGTTTCAGGAGCAGTACTTC. This chain connects TRBV2 to TRBJ2-7, with 14 bases lining up with TRBD2. The ends lost 1 base at V and 7 bases at J; junction bases unmatched: 9. The CDR3 sequence is 17 residues long. The germline CDR1 and CDR2 sequences are SNHLY and FYNNEI. The full variable domain, in which reference TRBV2 and TRBJ2-7 provide the parts outside the CDR3, is EPEVTQTPSHQVTQMGQEVILRCVPISNHLYFYWYRQILGQKVEFLVSFYNNEISEKSEIFDDQFSVERPDGSNFTLKIRSTKLEDSAMYFCASSEVWTSGGFQEQYFGPGTRLTVT.

The chain couples TRBV15 to TRBJ2-3; TRBD2 agrees at 8 bases. The length of the CDR3 is 17 residues. Germline values: CDR1 LNHNV, CDR2 YYDKDF (reference sequence). After removal of 0 bases from V and 6 bases from J, the junction contained 11 bases not matched to a gene. Written as DNA, the CDR3 is TGTGCCACCAGCAGAGATGGGGGAGCGGGAGTCACGGATACGCAGTATTTT. Its protein is CATSRDGGAGVTDTQYF. Drawing the rest from reference TRBV15 and TRBJ2-3, the complete variable domain is DAMVIQNPRYQVTQFGKPVTLSCSQTLNHNVMYWYQQKSSQAPKLLFHYYDKDFNNEADTPDNFQSRRPNTSFCFLDIRSPGLGDTAMYLCATSRDGGAGVTDTQYFGPGTRLTVL.

The chain uses TRBV5-4 and TRBJ2-3, with D unclear. The germline gives CDR1 SGHNT, CDR2 YYREEE (reference sequence). Trimming left V 5 bases short and J 6 bases short, with 16 bases between. CDR3 length: 14 residues. CDR3 residues: CASRPHPSGDTQYF. The CDR3 region has the DNA TGTGCCAGCAGGCCCCATCCGTCGGGTGATACGCAGTATTTT.

This clone showed up just a few times. The rearrangement uses TRBV20-1 and TRBJ2-5; no clear D. The germline gives CDR1 DFQATT, CDR2 SNEGSKA (reference sequence). This CDR3 region has 11 residues. Between the trimmed V and J ends, which lost 4 bases and 2 bases, there was a span of 5 bases. The CDR3 DNA follows: TGCAGTGCTAAAGGGCAAGAGACCCAGTACTTC. Translation: CSAKGQETQYF.

The chain has TRBV5-8 and TRBJ2-7, with a weak D call TRBD1 (6 bases). V lost 2 bases and J 2 bases, leaving 11 bases between the germline ends. CDR1 SGHTS and CDR2 YDEGEE come from the germline V gene. The CDR3 runs to 14 residues. The CDR3 reads CASSLIPGAYEQYF. The CDR3 coding sequence is TGTGCCAGCAGCTTAATCCCAGGGGCCTACGAGCAGTACTTC. The full variable domain, its missing parts supplied by reference TRBV5-8 and TRBJ2-7, is EAGVTQSPTHLIKTRGQQATLRCSPISGHTSVYWYQQALGLGLQFLLWYDEGEERNRGNFPPRFSGRQFPNYSSELNVNALELEDSALYLCASSLIPGAYEQYFGPGTRLTVT.

V usage is TRBV10-1 and J usage is TRBJ2-5; D is perhaps TRBD2 (6 bases). Germline CDR1 WNHNN, CDR2 SYGVQD (reference sequence). CDR3 length: 15 amino acids. V lost 3 bases, J lost 3 bases, and 14 bases lay in between. CDR3 loop: CASSEMATGEETQYF. For the CDR3, the DNA is TGCGCCAGCAGTGAAATGGCGACGGGAGAAGAGACCCAGTACTTC.

This clone was counted between two and nine times. This chain connects TRBV28 to TRBJ2-2; 11 bases are a match to TRBD2. V dropped 0 bases and J dropped 6; count of bases not matched to a gene: 6. The CDR3 loop spans 17 amino acids. From germline, CDR1 is MDHEN and CDR2 SYDVKM. The CDR3 region has the DNA TGTGCCAGCAGTTTATGGAACCTAGCGGGAGGCCCCGGGGAGCTGTTTTTT. This translates into CASSLWNLAGGPGELFF.

The chain joins TRBV6-5 to TRBJ1-2; 7 bases agree with TRBD1. Germline assignment: CDR1 MNHEY and CDR2 SVGAGI. The CDR3 consists of 16 residues. Trimming at V came to 0 bases and at J to 6 bases, leaving 10 bases not matched to a gene. CDR3 residues: CASSYSMWEGADGYTF. DNA of the CDR3: TGTGCCAGCAGTTACTCGATGTGGGAGGGGGCGGATGGCTACACCTTC.